These 18 T cell receptor beta chains came from one sample sequenced in a study of CD8 T cells in Susac syndrome. Random hexamers primed reverse transcription of about 0.45 to 1 ug RNA. Each CDR3 protein gets one entry after TCRdb re-called the immunoSEQ multiplex PCR reads with MiXCR. Seen here are about 190,000 distinct CDR3 sequences, about 94% observed once, and the top ten hold 0.1%. Sequences were obtained from CD4+ T cells from PBMCs. The receptors were gathered from a human donor in good health.

V gene TRBV7-6 combines with J gene TRBJ1-1; maybe TRBD1 (6 bases). Germline CDR1 and CDR2: SGHVS and FNYEAQ. The CDR3 consists of 18 residues. V lost 2 bases, J lost 8 bases, and 27 bases lay in between. The CDR3 loop reads CASSLSFVPGVPLSEAFF. The CDR3 region has the DNA TGTGCCAGCAGCTTAAGTTTCGTCCCAGGGGTTCCTCTTTCGGAAGCTTTCTTT.

The chain links TRBV28 to TRBJ2-7; D is perhaps TRBD1 (6 bases). Trimming left V 3 bases short and J 2 bases short, with 8 bases between. Germline loops: CDR1 MDHEN, CDR2 SYDVKM. CDR3 length equals 13 residues. The CDR3 spells CASSLDRPYEQYF. DNA for the CDR3: TGTGCCAGCAGTTTGGACAGACCCTACGAGCAGTACTTC.

The genes are TRBV24-1 and TRBJ2-1; D possibly uses TRBD1 or TRBD2 (6 bases each). Per the germline V gene, CDR1 is KGHDR and CDR2 is SFDVKD. Trimming removed 5 bases at V and 0 bases at J, with 16 bases between. The CDR3 covers 17 residues. CDR3 region: CATSVQGGGTSYNEQFF. DNA for the CDR3: TGTGCCACCAGTGTCCAAGGAGGGGGTACCTCCTACAATGAGCAGTTCTTC.

This sequence joins TRBV29-1 and TRBJ2-6; TRBD2 aligns across 8 bases. Unmatched junction bases numbered 3, after V lost 6 bases and J lost 2 bases. The length of the CDR3 is 14 residues. In germline, CDR1 is SQVTM, CDR2 ANQGSEA. CDR3 region: CSVLGRAGANVLTF. The CDR3 DNA reads as TGCAGCGTCCTCGGGAGGGCTGGGGCCAACGTCCTGACTTTC.

The rearrangement uses TRBV20-1 and TRBJ2-1; 10 nucleotides line up with TRBD2. CDR1 DFQATT and CDR2 SNEGSKA come from the germline V gene (reference sequence). The CDR3 covers 15 residues. V was clipped by 3 bases and J by 7 bases; unmatched bases: 9. CDR3 DNA: TGCAGTGCTAGTGTAATAGCGGGGGGTCGAAATGAGCAGTTCTTC. As protein: CSASVIAGGRNEQFF.

This clonotype was observed a single time. The chain carries TRBV7-9 and TRBJ2-1; D uncertain. V lost 5 bases and J 8 bases, leaving 10 bases between the germline ends. The CDR3 covers 12 residues. Germline V lookup: CDR1 SEHNR, CDR2 FQNEAQ (reference sequence). CDR3 coding DNA: TGTGCCAGCAGCCCCCATGGTTATGAGCAGTTCTTC. Amino acids: CASSPHGYEQFF. The entire variable domain, with the rest obtained from reference TRBV7-9 and TRBJ2-1, is as follows: DTGVSQNPRHKITKRGQNVTFRCDPISEHNRLYWYRQTLGQGPEFLTYFQNEAQLEKSRLLSDRFSAERPKGSFSTLEIQRTEQGDSAMYLCASSPHGYEQFFGPGTRLTVL.

This chain uses TRBV5-6 with TRBJ1-4; D remains unclear. Germline CDR1 reads SGHDT; CDR2 reads YYEEEE. The CDR3 contains 17 residues. V was trimmed by 5 bases and J by 3 bases, leaving 20 bases between them. DNA of the CDR3: TGTGCCAGCAGTTTTACCGCGATTGCTACCGCTAATGAAAAACTGTTTTTT. This gives the protein CASSFTAIATANEKLFF.

The V call is TRBV20-1, the J call TRBJ2-7; a possible D gene is TRBD2 (6 bases). Trimming stripped 1 base from V and 7 bases from J, with 11 bases between. The CDR3 runs to 12 residues. CDR1 is DFQATT and CDR2 is SNEGSKA in the germline V gene (reference sequence). CDR3 DNA sequence: TGCAGTGCTAGAGGCCCCGCGGGGGAGCAGTACTTC. Its protein is CSARGPAGEQYF.

This clonotype appeared a few times. The chain recombines TRBV5-6 with TRBJ2-7, with 7 bases identical to TRBD1. The CDR3 is 12 residues long. V lost 2 bases and J lost 4; bases outside the gene matches: 0. Germline V gene lookup returns CDR1 SGHDT and CDR2 YYEEEE. The CDR3 coding sequence is TGTGCCAGCAGCTTACAGGGGTACGAGCAGTACGTC. Amino acids: CASSLQGYEQYV.

The rearrangement links TRBV30 to TRBJ1-1, with D possibly matching TRBD1 (5 bases). Trimming cost V 5 bases and J 1 base, with 11 bases left between them. The CDR3 length is 13 residues. Germline V CDR1 and CDR2: GTSNPN, SVGIG (reference sequence). In DNA form, the CDR3 reads TGTGCCTGGGGGACCGGAGGGAACACTGAAGCTTTCTTT. This sequence encodes CAWGTGGNTEAFF.

The J gene is TRBJ2-1, the V gene TRBV3-1; 9 positions agree with TRBD1. Germline CDR1 reads LGHDT; CDR2 reads YNNKEL (reference sequence). With 1 base clipped from V and 15 bases from J, the junction kept 16 bases outside the gene matches. This CDR3 region has 16 residues. The CDR3 region is CASSQGRDRALRLLFF. The DNA for the CDR3 is TGTGCCAGCAGCCAAGGGAGGGACAGGGCCCTTCGTCTGCTGTTCTTC.

The J gene is TRBJ2-3, the V gene TRBV9; TRBD2 matches at 12 bases. Germline CDR1 SGDLS, CDR2 YYNGEE. The CDR3 consists of 15 residues. V gave up 2 bases and J gave up 4 bases; unmatched junction bases: 2. CDR3 nucleotide sequence: TGTGCCAGCAGCGTTTCTAGCGGGGGGGCAGATACGCAGTATTTT. This gives the protein CASSVSSGGADTQYF.

This clonotype was found a few times. The chain has TRBV7-2 and TRBJ2-1; 8 nucleotides agree with TRBD1. V lost 1 base and J lost 6; bases outside the gene matches: 5. The germline CDR1 and CDR2 sequences are SGHTA and FQGNSA. The CDR3 totals 15 residues. In nucleotides, the CDR3 is TGTGCCAGCAGCTTAGTCCTAGGACAGGGCAATGAGCAGTTCTTC. It specifies CASSLVLGQGNEQFF.

The chain recombines TRBV12-3 or TRBV12-4 with TRBJ2-5, with 9 bases that match TRBD1. Trimming at V came to 7 bases and at J to 4 bases, leaving 7 bases not matched to a gene. CDR3 length: 14 residues. DNA of the CDR3: TGTGCCAGCACCCGGACAGGGGAGGGAGAGACCCAGTACTTC. Translating gives CASTRTGEGETQYF.

In the case of this clonotype: The junction differs from germline at one of its ends, possibly a read error. The chain employs TRBV30 and TRBJ1-3; no clear D gene. The CDR3 contains 13 residues. The V gene's germline CDR1 is GTSNPN and CDR2 SVGIG (reference sequence). The CDR3 sequence: CAWREGSENTIYF. The CDR3 nucleotides are TGTGCCTGGAGAGAAGGATCTGAAAACACCATATATTTT.

The rearrangement uses TRBV12-3 or TRBV12-4 and TRBJ1-1, with 9 positions matching TRBD1. The CDR3 consists of 15 residues. With 4 bases clipped from V and 5 bases from J, the junction kept 8 bases outside the gene matches. CDR3 region: CASSWPGTGRTEAFF. The CDR3 nucleotides are TGTGCCAGCAGTTGGCCCGGGACAGGGCGGACTGAAGCTTTCTTT.

This chain links TRBV30 with TRBJ1-3; D call uncertain. CDR3 length equals 13 residues. V gave up 4 bases and J gave up 0 bases, with 7 bases separating them. Germline V gives CDR1 GTSNPN, CDR2 SVGIG (reference sequence). CDR3 protein: CAWTLLSGNTIYF. DNA of the CDR3: TGTGCCTGGACACTCCTCTCTGGAAACACCATATATTTT. Full variable domain (outside the CDR3, taken from reference TRBV30 and TRBJ1-3): SQTIHQWPATLVQPVGSPLSLECTVEGTSNPNLYWYRQAAGRGLQLLFYSVGIGQISSEVPQNLSASRPQDRQFILSSKKLLLSDSGFYLCAWTLLSGNTIYFGEGSWLTVV.

V and J are TRBV5-4 and TRBJ2-3; D ambiguous. V lost 0 bases to trimming and J lost 0 bases, with 14 bases between them. Germline CDR1 and CDR2: SGHNT and YYREEE (reference sequence). CDR3 length: 17 amino acids. This CDR3 reads CASSLELSLPSTDTQYF. CDR3 coding DNA: TGTGCCAGCAGCTTGGAGTTGAGTTTACCTAGCACAGATACGCAGTATTTT.